Sequencing of this TCR beta chain was carried out in a study of CD8+ T cells in alopecia areata. Comment on this clone: Antigen: not known.

Findings of the study overall: Researchers report lesional scalp, most notably alopecia totalis/universalis, outstripped normal scalp in clonality.

Trimming stripped 2 bases from V and 8 bases from J, with 18 bases between. The CDR3 contains 15 residues. Germline V gene lookup returns CDR1 GTSNPN and CDR2 SVGIG (reference sequence). Treatment of the sample: oral pan-JAK inhibitor, 5-10 mg twice daily. T lymphocytes (CD4+ and CD8+) were sorted from PBMCs. cDNA serving as the sequencing template came from extracted, reverse transcribed RNA. The repertoire was sequenced with immunoSEQ multiplex PCR; TCRdb's copy has only in-frame clones and lacks some. The data show approximately 200,000 clones, 60% to 70% seen once. This material consisted of CD4+ T cells sorted from blood, taken at week 4, from a patient treated with tofacitinib. The chain joins TRBV30 to TRBJ2-2, with a possible D match to TRBD1 (6 bases). The TCR originated in a human donor with alopecia areata. The CDR3 sequence is CAWSYSGASVGELFF. Here the CDR3 DNA reads TGTGCCTGGAGTTACTCAGGGGCCTCCGTTGGGGAGCTGTTTTTT.